This T cell receptor (beta chain) stems from a study of blood T cell repertoires in COVID-19. Study context: Acute and convalescent COVID-19 samples came from the United States, Italy and Spain. T cells, B-cell-depleted T cells, or PBMCs supplied cDNA or gDNA.

This CDR3 is 13 amino acids long. CDR1 is SGHRS and CDR2 is YFSETQ in the germline V gene. V trimming: 5 bases; J trimming: 6 bases; junction bases outside the gene matches: 6. Seattle participants joined during active infection and were tracked over time. Per the original methods: Researchers report that nucleated cell counts were estimated from reference gene primer amplification. The data were produced by immunoSEQ multiplex PCR, yet TCRdb's version contains in-frame clones alone and is incomplete. Clone size and V and J calls were adopted from that table, with D and trimming inferred from the DNA. The sample includes 150,000 to 200,000 clones, 92% of them seen just once.

The chain is built from TRBV5-1 and TRBJ1-2; 8 bases are a match to TRBD1. Sequencing was done on a sample of peripheral blood. The origin of this receptor is a man aged 25-45 years with COVID-19, enrolled during active disease. CDR3 coding DNA: TGCGCCAGCAGACCTGGACAGGGCCATGGCTACACCTTC. Residues: CASRPGQGHGYTF.